This T cell receptor beta chain appears in the sequencing data of a study of post-analysis software for immune sequencing data (dated by TCRdb to about 2015). With respect to the entire study: Disease courses on record covered relapsing-remitting, secondary progressive and progressive-relapsing multiple sclerosis, though some patients had no subtype annotation. The patient repertoires were compared against about a dozen previously published healthy control repertoires obtained from donors aged roughly 6 to 28 years. A subset of samples was prepared in parallel using single-end sample barcoding, then pooled and co-amplified after Illumina adapter ligation.

TCR beta repertoires were profiled from peripheral blood of approximately 13 young patients with multiple sclerosis to demonstrate the VDJtools post-analysis software. The multiple sclerosis patients were children and adolescents ranging in age from roughly 6 to 16 years. The library was generated by PCR. Sequenced on an Illumina HiSeq 2500. To reduce PCR and sequencing biases, unique molecular identifiers were built into the TCR beta cDNA libraries. Every 1 to 10 million input T cells yielded some 500,000 cDNA molecules, meaning each molecule approximated one T cell. The patient libraries were prepared and sequenced with the same protocol used for the earlier healthy control dataset. Within a given batch, samples were prepared together, multiplexed and sequenced on the same HiSeq lane. For the original study's pipeline: Raw barcoded reads were processed with MIGEC, and single-read molecular identifier groups were discarded before consensus assembly and CDR3 extraction. Clonotype tables were post-analysed with VDJtools, and diversity was normalized by down-sampling all datasets to the smallest sample size. To correct batch-related cross-sample contamination, repertoire overlap clustering matched CDR3 amino acid sequences but not nucleotide sequences. TCRdb trimmed the raw reads at Q25, called clones with MiXCR and kept productive beta chains. Duplicate CDR3 protein sequences are folded into a single record with the most common DNA and genes. The V and J calls and clone size are TCRdb's, not the authors'. Counted in this sample were 750,000 to 950,000 distinct CDR3 sequences; under 60% of them appeared once. Roughly 4.9% of the sample rests with the top ten.

A remark on this clonotype: It lacks a known antigen. Base quality data are lacking; no much larger clone is found one base away.

The paper as a whole reports these results and caveats: Significantly lower normalized Chao1 diversity was found in multiple sclerosis patients than in controls, suggesting substantial peripheral T-cell clonal expansion. Strong co-clustering of samples prepared in the same batch was shown by direct clustering with F measure, prompting a batch-effect correction. The multiple sclerosis patient group was slightly younger than the control group. Roughly 5 TRBV segments, including TRBV5-6, TRBV5-1 and TRBV20-1, were significantly more frequent in patients than controls.

CDR1 SGHRS and CDR2 YFSETQ were looked up in the germline V gene. Here V drops 3 bases and J drops 7 bases, and the junction holds 9 bases not matched to any gene. The CDR3 holds 15 amino acids from the cysteine to the phenylalanine. Just CDR3 DNA is preserved here, 45 bases in frame from base 1. This clonotype was sampled from a girl between 5 and 17 years old with multiple sclerosis. The source material was blood. The chain joins TRBV5-1 to TRBJ2-1; TRBD2 lines up with 8 middle nucleotides. The DNA sequence is as follows: TGCGCCAGCAGCTCTTCAGCGGGAGCAGGAAATGAGCAGTTCTTC. Translated, it gives CASSSSAGAGNEQFF.